Presented here are 11 T cell receptor beta chains from one specimen sequenced in a study of blood T cell repertoires in COVID-19. The protocol was immunoSEQ multiplex PCR, while the TCRdb copy is restricted to in-frame clones and leaves out a portion. The top ten clones hold roughly 0.87% of a sample with about 430,000 clones, roughly 90% of them seen once. What was sequenced was peripheral blood. The receptors were sampled from a man aged 18 to 30 with COVID-19, enrolled during active disease.

V gene TRBV5-1 combines with J gene TRBJ2-2; 7 bases map to TRBD1. The CDR3 totals 14 residues. J was trimmed by 2 bases and V by 5 bases; bases with no gene match: 3. The germline V gene encodes CDR1 SGHRS and CDR2 YFSETQ. In DNA form, the CDR3 reads TGCGCCAGCAGGACAGGGCCAAACACCGGGGAGCTGTTTTTT. This encodes CASRTGPNTGELFF.

The rearrangement joins TRBV19 to TRBJ2-7; D remains unclear. Germline V lookup: CDR1 LNHDA, CDR2 SQIVND (reference sequence). The CDR3 sequence is 11 residues long. V was cut by 5 bases and J by 3 bases, with 5 bases left in between. The CDR3 nucleotides read TGTGCCAGTAGTTCTAGCTACGAGCAGTACTTC. Residues: CASSSSYEQYF.

The genes are TRBV29-1 and TRBJ1-3; no firm D call. The CDR3 is made up of 16 amino acids. Trimming removed 0 bases from V and 2 bases from J, with 14 bases in between. Germline lookup yields CDR1 SQVTM and CDR2 ANQGSEA. The CDR3 DNA follows: TGCAGCGTTGAAGATCCTCGAGGAGTGACTGGAAACACCATATATTTT. Protein product: CSVEDPRGVTGNTIYF. Full variable domain (remainder filled in from reference TRBV29-1 and TRBJ1-3): SAVISQKPSRDICQRGTSLTIQCQVDSQVTMMFWYRQQPGQSLTLIATANQGSEATYESGFVIDKFPISRPNLTFSTLTVSNMSPEDSSIYLCSVEDPRGVTGNTIYFGEGSWLTVV.

The V and J genes are TRBV13 and TRBJ2-1, with 13 bases aligning to TRBD2. Germline CDR1 is PRHDT and CDR2 is FYEKMQ (reference sequence). This CDR3 has 17 amino acids. The J segment lost 6 bases and the V segment lost 4 bases, leaving 9 bases of the junction unmatched. The CDR3 reads CASSSSWTSGSGNEQFF. CDR3 sequence (DNA): TGTGCCAGCAGCTCCTCCTGGACTAGCGGGAGTGGCAATGAGCAGTTCTTC.

The chain is built from TRBV3-1 (or the pseudogene TRBV3-2) and TRBJ2-1; unclear D gene. Germline V gene data show CDR1 as LGHDT and CDR2 as YNNKEL (reference sequence). V was pared by 0 bases and J by 3 bases, with 12 bases between. CDR3 size: 16 residues. The DNA for the CDR3 is TGTGCCAGCAGCCAAGAGACCAGAGGATTCTACAATGAGCAGTTCTTC. Amino acid sequence: CASSQETRGFYNEQFF.

The V and J genes are TRBV6-5 and TRBJ2-3; 8 bases align to TRBD1. Germline values: CDR1 MNHEY, CDR2 SVGAGI. Trimming at V came to 6 bases and at J to 4 bases, leaving 6 bases not matched to a gene. The CDR3 is made up of 14 amino acids. The CDR3 nucleotides are TGTGCCAGCAGCCGGACAGGGTCAGCAGATACGCAGTATTTT. Protein: CASSRTGSADTQYF.

J is TRBJ1-1 and V is TRBV6-6, with D possibly being TRBD1 (5 bases). V lost 5 bases to trimming and J lost 0 bases, with 13 bases between them. The CDR3 consists of 15 residues. Germline V gives CDR1 MNHNY, CDR2 SVGAGI (reference sequence). CDR3 coding DNA: TGTGCCAGCAGTCGGACCAGGGATGTGAACACTGAAGCTTTCTTT. The encoded protein is CASSRTRDVNTEAFF.

The J gene is TRBJ2-5, the V gene TRBV5-1; tentative D call: TRBD1 (5 bases). CDR3 length equals 15 residues. Trimming shortened V by 0 bases and J by 2 bases, and 11 bases separated the two germline ends. Germline V CDR1 and CDR2: SGHRS, YFSETQ. In DNA form, the CDR3 reads TGCGCCAGCAGCTTGGGGCAGGGCACTCAAGAGACCCAGTACTTC. It encodes CASSLGQGTQETQYF.

The chain joins TRBV9 to TRBJ1-2, with a weak D call TRBD1 (5 bases). The CDR3 runs to 14 residues. Germline V gives CDR1 SGDLS, CDR2 YYNGEE. Trimming pared 4 bases from V and 6 bases from J, leaving 16 bases between. For the CDR3, the DNA is TGTGCCAGCAGCCCTCGGAGAGGGGAGGATGGCTACACCTTC. Amino acids: CASSPRRGEDGYTF.

The chain has TRBV6-5 and TRBJ2-7; weak D call: TRBD1 (6 bases). The V and J ends lost 6 bases and 9 bases respectively, with 12 bases between them. The length of the CDR3 is 11 residues. Germline V gene sequence: CDR1 MNHEY, CDR2 SVGAGI. The CDR3, as DNA: TGTGCCAGCAGAATGACAGGCTGGCAGTACTTC. It translates to CASRMTGWQYF.

As to this clone: The sample holds other DNA sequences that translate to the same CDR3. The chain combines TRBV24-1 with TRBJ2-5, with D possibly TRBD2 on 6 matching bases. The germline V and J ends were trimmed by 2 bases and 5 bases, with 11 bases remaining between them. The CDR3 is made up of 14 amino acids. Germline V gene lookup returns CDR1 KGHDR and CDR2 SFDVKD. In DNA, the CDR3 is TGTGCCACCAGTGATTCGAGGGCGGGGGAGACCCAGTACTTC. Protein product: CATSDSRAGETQYF.